The rows below give T cell receptor beta chains drawn from one sample of a study of shared clonotypes between healthy human individuals. Libraries were prepared by immunoSEQ multiplex PCR; TCRdb keeps only in-frame clonotypes and omits some of them. The sample includes 500,000 to 700,000 clones, 85% to 95% seen only once; the top ten take approximately 0.11%. Sequencing was performed on naive CD8+ T cells sorted from blood. Receptor source: a woman aged 25 to 45 in good health. Each CDR3 is given with its conserved first and last residue. A D gene is named only where the DNA matches it firmly. Size values are once, few and many counts, or a class for expanded clones, and some rows have none.

cdr3_aa cdr3_nt clone_size v_call d_call j_call
CASSHGQGALKETQYF TGTGCCAGCAGCCACGGACAGGGGGCCCTAAAAGAGACCCAGTACTTC NA TRBV9 TRBD1 TRBJ2-5
CASTPITSTDTQYF TGTGCCAGCACCCCTATTACTAGCACAGATACGCAGTATTTT NA TRBV5-6 NA TRBJ2-3
CASSEGAGSYEQYF TGTGCCAGCAGTGAAGGGGCAGGTTCCTACGAGCAGTACTTC NA TRBV27 NA TRBJ2-7
CASTQGAGQPQHF TGTGCCAGTACACAGGGGGCGGGGCAGCCCCAGCATTTT NA TRBV19 TRBD1 TRBJ1-5
CASSLKGTHATDTQYF TGTGCCAGCAGCTTAAAGGGGACTCACGCCACAGATACGCAGTATTTT NA TRBV11-2 NA TRBJ2-3
CASSFLNTGELFF TGTGCCAGCAGTTTCTTGAACACCGGGGAGCTGTTTTTT NA TRBV28 NA TRBJ2-2
CSAPTSGGYTF TGCAGTGCCCCAACGTCGGGGGGCTACACCTTC NA TRBV20-1 NA TRBJ1-2
CASSERTSGIFYEQYF TGCGCCAGCAGTGAGAGGACTAGCGGGATATTCTACGAGCAGTACTTC NA TRBV10-1 TRBD2 TRBJ2-7
CASGTDLSYEQYF TGTGCCAGCGGGACAGACCTCTCCTACGAGCAGTACTTC NA TRBV19 TRBD1 TRBJ2-7
CASSLDRETQYF TGTGCCAGCAGCTTAGATCGGGAGACCCAGTACTTC NA TRBV11-2 NA TRBJ2-5
CASSLWGGTEAKNIQYF TGTGCCAGCAGTTTATGGGGCGGGACAGAGGCCAAAAACATTCAGTACTTC NA TRBV27 NA TRBJ2-4
CASSPGLAGYEQYF TGTGCCAGCAGCCCCGGACTAGCGGGATACGAGCAGTACTTC NA TRBV11-2 TRBD2 TRBJ2-7
CATGQGGYEQYF TGTGCCACCGGACAGGGGGGCTACGAGCAGTACTTC NA TRBV2 TRBD1 TRBJ2-7
CASSLARNEQFF TGTGCCAGCAGCTTAGCCCGTAATGAGCAGTTCTTC once TRBV11-2 NA TRBJ2-1
CASSVTGGLIPYEQYF TGTGCCAGCAGCGTTACAGGGGGCCTTATCCCCTACGAGCAGTACTTC once TRBV9 TRBD1 TRBJ2-7
CASSLARTGTGYEKLFF TGCGCCAGCAGCTTGGCCCGAACCGGGACAGGTTATGAAAAACTGTTTTTT NA TRBV5-1 TRBD1 TRBJ1-4
CASSFHRISSGNTIYF TGTGCCAGCAGTTTCCACCGGATCAGCTCTGGAAACACCATATATTTT NA TRBV28 NA TRBJ1-3
CASSFYRGYEQYF TGTGCCAGCAGTTTCTACAGGGGCTACGAGCAGTACTTC NA TRBV28 TRBD1 TRBJ2-7
CASSLDRENEKLFF TGTGCCAGCAGTTTGGACAGGGAAAATGAAAAACTGTTTTTT NA TRBV28 TRBD1 TRBJ1-4
CASSGRGSRDEQYF TGCGCCAGCAGCGGAAGGGGGAGTAGGGACGAGCAGTACTTC NA TRBV4-1 NA TRBJ2-7
CASSPALAGYEQYF TGTGCCAGCAGCCCGGCCCTAGCCGGCTACGAGCAGTACTTC once TRBV5-4 NA TRBJ2-7
CSAKNPMNTEAFF TGCAGCGCGAAGAACCCGATGAACACTGAAGCTTTCTTT NA TRBV29-1 NA TRBJ1-1
CASSEARGIYYEQYF TGTGCCAGCAGTGAAGCACGTGGCATTTACTACGAGCAGTACTTC NA TRBV6-1 NA TRBJ2-7
CASSIFTGSGNTIYF TGTGCCAGTAGTATATTCACGGGCTCTGGAAACACCATATATTTT NA TRBV19 NA TRBJ1-3
CASSGDREQFYGYTF TGTGCCAGCAGCGGAGACAGGGAACAATTCTATGGCTACACCTTC NA TRBV9 TRBD1 TRBJ1-2
CASSAGDRTDTQYF TGTGCCAGCAGCGCCGGGGATCGCACAGATACGCAGTATTTT NA TRBV9 NA TRBJ2-3
CASTRDRGRDTIYF TGTGCCAGCACCAGAGACAGGGGGAGAGACACCATATATTTT NA TRBV7-9 TRBD1 TRBJ1-3
CAWSVLGPGRPYSNQPQHF TGTGCCTGGAGTGTCCTAGGGCCGGGCCGCCCATATAGCAATCAGCCCCAGCATTTT NA TRBV30 NA TRBJ1-5
CASSHASGGSGYTF TGTGCCAGCAGCCATGCCTCGGGGGGCTCTGGCTACACCTTC NA TRBV7-9 NA TRBJ1-2
CAWDELGAAGAFF TGTGCCTGGGACGAGTTAGGCGCCGCAGGAGCTTTCTTT few TRBV30 NA TRBJ1-1
CASSPTGSEQFF TGTGCCAGCAGCCCGACAGGCTCTGAGCAGTTCTTC NA TRBV7-9 NA TRBJ2-1
CATSGRRFEKLFF TGTGCCACCAGCGGCAGGCGTTTCGAAAAACTGTTTTTT NA TRBV15 NA TRBJ1-4